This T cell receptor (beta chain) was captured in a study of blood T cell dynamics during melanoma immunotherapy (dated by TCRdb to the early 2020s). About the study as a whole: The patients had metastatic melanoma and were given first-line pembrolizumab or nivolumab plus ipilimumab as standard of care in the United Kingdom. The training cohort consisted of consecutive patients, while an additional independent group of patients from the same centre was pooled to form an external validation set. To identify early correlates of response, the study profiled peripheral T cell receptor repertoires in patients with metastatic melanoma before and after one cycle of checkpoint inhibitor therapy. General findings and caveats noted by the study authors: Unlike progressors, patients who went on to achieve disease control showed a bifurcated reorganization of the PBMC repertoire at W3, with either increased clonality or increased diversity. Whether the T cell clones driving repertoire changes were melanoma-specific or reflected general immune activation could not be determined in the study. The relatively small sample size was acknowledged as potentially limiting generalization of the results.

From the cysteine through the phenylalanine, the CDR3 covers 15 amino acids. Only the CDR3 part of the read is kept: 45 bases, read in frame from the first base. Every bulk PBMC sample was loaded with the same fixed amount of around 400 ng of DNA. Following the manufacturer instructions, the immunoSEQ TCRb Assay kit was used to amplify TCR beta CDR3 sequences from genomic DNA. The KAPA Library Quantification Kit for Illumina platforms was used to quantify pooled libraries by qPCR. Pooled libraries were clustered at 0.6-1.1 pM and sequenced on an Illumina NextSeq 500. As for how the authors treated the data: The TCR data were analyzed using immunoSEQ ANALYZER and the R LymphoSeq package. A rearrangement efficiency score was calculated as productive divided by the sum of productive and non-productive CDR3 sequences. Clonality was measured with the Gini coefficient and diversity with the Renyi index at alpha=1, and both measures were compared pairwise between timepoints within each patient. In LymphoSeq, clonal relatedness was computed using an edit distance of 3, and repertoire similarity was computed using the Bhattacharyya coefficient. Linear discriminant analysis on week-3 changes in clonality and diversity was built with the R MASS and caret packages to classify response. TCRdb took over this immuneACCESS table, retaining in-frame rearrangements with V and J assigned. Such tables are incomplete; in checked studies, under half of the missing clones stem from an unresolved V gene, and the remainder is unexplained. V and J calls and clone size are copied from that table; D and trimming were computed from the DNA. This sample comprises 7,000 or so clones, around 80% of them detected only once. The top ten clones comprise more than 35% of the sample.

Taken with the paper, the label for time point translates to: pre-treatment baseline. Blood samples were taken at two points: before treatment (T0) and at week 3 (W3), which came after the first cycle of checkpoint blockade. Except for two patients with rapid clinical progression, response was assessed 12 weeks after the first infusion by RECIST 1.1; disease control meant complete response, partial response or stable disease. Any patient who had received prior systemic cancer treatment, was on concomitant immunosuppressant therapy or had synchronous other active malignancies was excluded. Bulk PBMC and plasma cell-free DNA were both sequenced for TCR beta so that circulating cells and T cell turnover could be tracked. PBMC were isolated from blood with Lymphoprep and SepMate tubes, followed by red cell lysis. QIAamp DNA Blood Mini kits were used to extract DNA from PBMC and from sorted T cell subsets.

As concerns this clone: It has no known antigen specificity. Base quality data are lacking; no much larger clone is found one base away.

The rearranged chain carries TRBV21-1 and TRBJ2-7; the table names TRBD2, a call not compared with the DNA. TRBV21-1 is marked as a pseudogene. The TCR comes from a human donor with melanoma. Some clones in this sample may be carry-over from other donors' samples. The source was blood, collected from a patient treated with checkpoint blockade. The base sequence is TGTGCCAGCAGCAAGGGACTAGCGGAGAACTACGAGCAGTACTTC. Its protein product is CASSKGLAENYEQYF.